Given below is one T cell receptor (beta chain) in context. Its antigen remains unidentified. The sample belongs to a study of beta chain features in type 1 diabetes. CDR1 and CDR2 (germline): SQVTM, ANQGSEA. This CDR3 spans 14 amino acids. V was pared by 6 bases and J by 8 bases, with 10 bases of the junction left unmatched. As every portion of the isolated RNA was reverse transcribed, the sequencing read expressed TCRB transcripts. Using immunoSEQ multiplex PCR, the repertoire was profiled, and TCRdb retains in-frame clones only, with some absent. The sample includes roughly 290,000 clones, 7% to 9% of them seen just once. Study results and caveats: There was no resolution here of whether HLA type influences TCRB rearrangement.

A CD45RO/CCR7/CD25/CD127/CD95/CD27 panel sorted naive, central memory, regulatory and stem cell-like memory CD4+ cells. The sequencing input was central memory CD4+ T cells from blood. This chain joins TRBV29-1 and TRBJ1-2, with 12 positions matching TRBD1. The clonotype was recovered from a woman between 18 and 29 years old in good health. Here the CDR3 reads CSVSTGTGGVGYTF. The CDR3, as DNA: TGCAGCGTCAGCACCGGGACAGGGGGCGTGGGCTACACCTTC.